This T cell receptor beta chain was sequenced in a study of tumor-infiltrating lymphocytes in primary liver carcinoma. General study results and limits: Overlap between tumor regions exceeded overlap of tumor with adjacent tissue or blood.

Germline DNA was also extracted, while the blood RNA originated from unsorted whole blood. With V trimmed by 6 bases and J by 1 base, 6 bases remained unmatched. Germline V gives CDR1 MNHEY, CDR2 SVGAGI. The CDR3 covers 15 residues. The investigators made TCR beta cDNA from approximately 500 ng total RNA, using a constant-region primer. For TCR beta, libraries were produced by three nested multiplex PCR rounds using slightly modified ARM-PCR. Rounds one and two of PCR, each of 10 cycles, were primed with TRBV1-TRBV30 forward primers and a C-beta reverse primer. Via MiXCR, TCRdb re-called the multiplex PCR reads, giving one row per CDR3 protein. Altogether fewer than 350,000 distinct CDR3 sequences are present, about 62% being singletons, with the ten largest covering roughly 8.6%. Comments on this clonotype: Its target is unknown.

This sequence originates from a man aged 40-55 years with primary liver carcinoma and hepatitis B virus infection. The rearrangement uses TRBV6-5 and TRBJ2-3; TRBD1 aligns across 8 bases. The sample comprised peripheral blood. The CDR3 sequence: CASRMADRGTDTQYF. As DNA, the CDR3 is TGTGCCAGCAGAATGGCGGACAGGGGCACAGATACGCAGTATTTT.